The sequence of this T cell receptor (beta chain) was determined in a study of blood T cell repertoires in COVID-19. The overall study: Acute and convalescent COVID-19 samples came from the United States, Italy and Spain. Nucleic acid was either cDNA or gDNA, and it came from T cells, B-cell-depleted T cells, or PBMCs.

Authors' processing steps: Reference gene primer amplification yielded estimated nucleated cell counts. TCRdb's table, derived via immunoSEQ multiplex PCR, lists solely in-frame clones and lacks some. Clone size and V and J calls were adopted from that table, with D and trimming inferred from the DNA. The table has roughly 190,000 clones, around 86% seen once. The CDR3 covers 14 residues. Germline V CDR1 and CDR2: SNHLY, FYNNEI. The V segment lost 4 bases and the J segment 8 bases; nucleotides outside the gene matches: 6. The rearrangement uses TRBV2 and TRBJ1-5; TRBD1 agrees at 9 bases. This clonotype was obtained from a middle-aged woman with acute or convalescent COVID-19. Sequences were obtained from peripheral blood. The CDR3, as DNA: TGTGCCAGCAGTGTCACAGGGGGCCTTGAGCCCCAGCATTTT. It encodes CASSVTGGLEPQHF.